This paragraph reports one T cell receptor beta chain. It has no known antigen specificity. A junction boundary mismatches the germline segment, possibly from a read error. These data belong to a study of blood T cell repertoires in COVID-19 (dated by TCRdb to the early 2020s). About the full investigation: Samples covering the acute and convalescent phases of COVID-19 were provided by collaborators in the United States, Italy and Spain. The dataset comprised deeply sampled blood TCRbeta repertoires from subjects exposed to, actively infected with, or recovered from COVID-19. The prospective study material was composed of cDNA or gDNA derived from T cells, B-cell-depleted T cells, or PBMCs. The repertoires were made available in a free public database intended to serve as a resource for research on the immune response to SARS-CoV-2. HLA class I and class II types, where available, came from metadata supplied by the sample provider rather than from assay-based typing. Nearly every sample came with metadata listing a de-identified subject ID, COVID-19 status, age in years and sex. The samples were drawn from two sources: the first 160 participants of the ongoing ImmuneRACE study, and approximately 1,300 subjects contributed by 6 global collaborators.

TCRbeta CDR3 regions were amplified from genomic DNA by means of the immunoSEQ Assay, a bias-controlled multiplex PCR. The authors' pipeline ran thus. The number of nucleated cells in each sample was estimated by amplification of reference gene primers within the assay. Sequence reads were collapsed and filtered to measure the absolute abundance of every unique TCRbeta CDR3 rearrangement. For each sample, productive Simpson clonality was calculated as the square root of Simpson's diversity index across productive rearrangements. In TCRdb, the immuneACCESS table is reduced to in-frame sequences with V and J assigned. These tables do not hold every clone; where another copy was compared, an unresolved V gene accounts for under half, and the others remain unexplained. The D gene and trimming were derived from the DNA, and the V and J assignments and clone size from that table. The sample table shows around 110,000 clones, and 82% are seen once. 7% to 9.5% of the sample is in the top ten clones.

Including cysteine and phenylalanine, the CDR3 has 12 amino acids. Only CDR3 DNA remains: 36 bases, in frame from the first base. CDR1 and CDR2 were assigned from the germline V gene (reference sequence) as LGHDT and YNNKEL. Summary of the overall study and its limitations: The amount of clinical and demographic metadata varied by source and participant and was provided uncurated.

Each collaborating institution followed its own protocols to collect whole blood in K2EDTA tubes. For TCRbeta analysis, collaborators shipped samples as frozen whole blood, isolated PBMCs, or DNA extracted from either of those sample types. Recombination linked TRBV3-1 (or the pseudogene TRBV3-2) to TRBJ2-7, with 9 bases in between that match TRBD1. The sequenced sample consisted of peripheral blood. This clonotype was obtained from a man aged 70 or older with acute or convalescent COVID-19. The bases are TGTGCCAGCAGCCCGGAGACAGGGGGAGCATGGTTC. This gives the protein CASSPETGGAWF.